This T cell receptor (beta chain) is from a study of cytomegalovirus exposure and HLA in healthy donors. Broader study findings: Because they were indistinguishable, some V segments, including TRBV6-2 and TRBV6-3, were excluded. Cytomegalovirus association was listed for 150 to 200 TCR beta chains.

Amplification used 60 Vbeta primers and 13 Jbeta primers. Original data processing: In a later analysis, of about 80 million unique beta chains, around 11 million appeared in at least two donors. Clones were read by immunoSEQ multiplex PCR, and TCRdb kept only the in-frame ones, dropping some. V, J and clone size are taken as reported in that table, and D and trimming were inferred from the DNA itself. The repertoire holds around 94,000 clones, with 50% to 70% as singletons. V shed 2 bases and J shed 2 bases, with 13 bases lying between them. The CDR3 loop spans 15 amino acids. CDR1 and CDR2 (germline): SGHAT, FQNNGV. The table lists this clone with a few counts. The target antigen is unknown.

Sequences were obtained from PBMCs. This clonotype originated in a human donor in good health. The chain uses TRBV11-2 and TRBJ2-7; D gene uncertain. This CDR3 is CASSLPGRGAYEQYF. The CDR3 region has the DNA TGTGCCAGCAGCTTACCGGGTCGAGGAGCCTACGAGCAGTACTTC.